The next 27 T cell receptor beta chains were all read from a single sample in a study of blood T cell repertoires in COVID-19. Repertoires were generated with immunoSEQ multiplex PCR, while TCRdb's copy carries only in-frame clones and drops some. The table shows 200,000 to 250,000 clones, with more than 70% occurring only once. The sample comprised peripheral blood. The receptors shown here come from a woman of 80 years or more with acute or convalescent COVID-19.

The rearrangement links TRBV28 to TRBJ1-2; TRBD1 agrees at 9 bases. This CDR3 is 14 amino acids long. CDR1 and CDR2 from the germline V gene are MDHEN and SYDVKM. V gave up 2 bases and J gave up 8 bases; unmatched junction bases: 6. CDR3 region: CASSLLGQGGGYTF. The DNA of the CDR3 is TGTGCCAGCAGTTTACTGGGACAGGGCGGAGGCTACACCTTC.

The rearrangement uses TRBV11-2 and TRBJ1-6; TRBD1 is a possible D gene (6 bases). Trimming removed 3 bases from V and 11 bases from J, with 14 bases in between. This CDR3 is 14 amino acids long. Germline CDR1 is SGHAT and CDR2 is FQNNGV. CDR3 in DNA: TGTGCCAGCAGCTTTAACAGGGTGGGGGCACCCCTCCACTTT. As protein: CASSFNRVGAPLHF.

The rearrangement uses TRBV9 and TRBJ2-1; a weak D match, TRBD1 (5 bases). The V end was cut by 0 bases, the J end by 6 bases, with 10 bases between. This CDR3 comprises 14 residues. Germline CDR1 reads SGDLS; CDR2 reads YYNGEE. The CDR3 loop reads CASSVVPGLNEQFF. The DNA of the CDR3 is TGTGCCAGCAGCGTAGTCCCAGGGCTCAATGAGCAGTTCTTC.

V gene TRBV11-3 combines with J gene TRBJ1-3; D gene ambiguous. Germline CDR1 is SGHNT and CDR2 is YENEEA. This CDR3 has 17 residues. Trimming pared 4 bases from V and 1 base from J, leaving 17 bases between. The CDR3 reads CASSWSSIGRSGNTIYF. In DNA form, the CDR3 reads TGTGCCAGCAGCTGGTCATCGATCGGTCGATCTGGAAACACCATATATTTT.

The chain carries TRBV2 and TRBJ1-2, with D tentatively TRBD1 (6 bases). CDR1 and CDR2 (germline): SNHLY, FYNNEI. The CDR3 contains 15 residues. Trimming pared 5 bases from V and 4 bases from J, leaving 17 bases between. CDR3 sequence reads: CASSTMRGGGYGYTF. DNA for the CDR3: TGTGCCAGCAGTACCATGAGAGGGGGTGGCTATGGCTACACCTTC.

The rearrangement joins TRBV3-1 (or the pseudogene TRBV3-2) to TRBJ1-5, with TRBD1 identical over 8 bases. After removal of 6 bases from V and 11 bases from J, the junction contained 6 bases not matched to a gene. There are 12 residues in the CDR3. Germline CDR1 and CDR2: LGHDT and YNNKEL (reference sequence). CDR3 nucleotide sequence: TGTGCCAGCAGTCATGGACAGGGTTCCCAGCATTTT. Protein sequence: CASSHGQGSQHF.

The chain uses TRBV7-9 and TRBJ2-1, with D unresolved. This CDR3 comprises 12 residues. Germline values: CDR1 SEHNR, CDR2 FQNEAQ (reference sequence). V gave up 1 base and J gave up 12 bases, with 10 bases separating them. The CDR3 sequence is CASSLEVRRQFF. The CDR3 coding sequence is TGTGCCAGCAGCTTAGAGGTGAGGCGGCAGTTCTTC. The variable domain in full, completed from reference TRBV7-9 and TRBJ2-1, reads DTGVSQNPRHKITKRGQNVTFRCDPISEHNRLYWYRQTLGQGPEFLTYFQNEAQLEKSRLLSDRFSAERPKGSFSTLEIQRTEQGDSAMYLCASSLEVRRQFFGPGTRLTVL.

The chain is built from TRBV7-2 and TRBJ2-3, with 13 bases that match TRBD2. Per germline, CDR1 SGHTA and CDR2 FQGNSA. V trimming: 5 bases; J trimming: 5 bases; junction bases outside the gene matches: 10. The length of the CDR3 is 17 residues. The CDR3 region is CASSPTQLAGGLDTQYF. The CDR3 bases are TGTGCCAGCAGCCCTACCCAACTAGCGGGGGGGCTAGATACGCAGTATTTT.

This CDR3 is CASSQRGPGGNEKLFF. CDR3 coding DNA: TGTGCCAGCAGCCAGAGAGGTCCAGGGGGGAATGAAAAACTGTTTTTT. V usage is TRBV3-1 (or the pseudogene TRBV3-2) and J usage is TRBJ1-4, with 7 nucleotides matching TRBD1. Losses at the gene ends were 3 bases for V and 5 bases for J; bases not matched to a gene: 9. Germline CDR1 is LGHDT and CDR2 is YNNKEL (reference sequence). This CDR3 comprises 16 residues.

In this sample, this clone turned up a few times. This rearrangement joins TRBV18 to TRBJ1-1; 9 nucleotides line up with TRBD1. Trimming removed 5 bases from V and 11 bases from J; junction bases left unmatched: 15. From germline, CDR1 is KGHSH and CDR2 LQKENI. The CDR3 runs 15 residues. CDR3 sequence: CASSSTPGQGSAAFF. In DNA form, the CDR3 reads TGTGCCAGCTCATCGACACCGGGACAGGGCTCGGCCGCTTTCTTT.

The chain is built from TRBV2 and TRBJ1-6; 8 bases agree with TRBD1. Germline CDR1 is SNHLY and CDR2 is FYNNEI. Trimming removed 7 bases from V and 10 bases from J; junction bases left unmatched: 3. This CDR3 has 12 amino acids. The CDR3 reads CASITGGSPLHF. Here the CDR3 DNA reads TGTGCCAGCATAACAGGGGGGTCACCCCTCCACTTT.

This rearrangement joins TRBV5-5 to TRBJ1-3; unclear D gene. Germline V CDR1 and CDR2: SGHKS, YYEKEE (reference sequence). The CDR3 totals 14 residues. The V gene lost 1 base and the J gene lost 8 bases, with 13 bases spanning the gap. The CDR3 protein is CASSLISVGDTIYF. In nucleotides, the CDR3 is TGTGCCAGCAGCTTGATTTCGGTTGGTGACACCATATATTTT.

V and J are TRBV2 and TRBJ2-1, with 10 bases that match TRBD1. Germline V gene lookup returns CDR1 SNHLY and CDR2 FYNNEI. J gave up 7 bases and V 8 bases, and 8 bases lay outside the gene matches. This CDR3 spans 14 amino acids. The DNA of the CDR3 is TGTGCCAGCCTTATACGGACAGGGGGAAATGAGCAGTTCTTC. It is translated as CASLIRTGGNEQFF.

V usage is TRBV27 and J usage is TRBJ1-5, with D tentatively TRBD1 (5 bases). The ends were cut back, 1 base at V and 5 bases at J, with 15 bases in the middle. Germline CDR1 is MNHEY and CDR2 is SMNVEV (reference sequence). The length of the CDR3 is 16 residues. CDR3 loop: CASSLYAVAGYQPQHF. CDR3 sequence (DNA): TGTGCCAGCAGTTTATACGCCGTCGCAGGGTATCAGCCCCAGCATTTT.

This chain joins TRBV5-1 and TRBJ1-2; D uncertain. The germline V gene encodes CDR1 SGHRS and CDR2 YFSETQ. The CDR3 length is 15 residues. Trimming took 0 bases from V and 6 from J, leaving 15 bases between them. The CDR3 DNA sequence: TGCGCCAGCAGCTTGGACCGGCCGGGGAGGGATGGCTACACCTTC. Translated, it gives CASSLDRPGRDGYTF.

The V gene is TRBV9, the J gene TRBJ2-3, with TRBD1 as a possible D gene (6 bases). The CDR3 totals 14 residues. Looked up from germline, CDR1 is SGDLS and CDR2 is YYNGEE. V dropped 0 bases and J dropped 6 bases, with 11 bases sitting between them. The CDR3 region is CASSVAGQGDTQYF. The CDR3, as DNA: TGTGCCAGCAGCGTAGCCGGGCAGGGGGATACGCAGTATTTT.

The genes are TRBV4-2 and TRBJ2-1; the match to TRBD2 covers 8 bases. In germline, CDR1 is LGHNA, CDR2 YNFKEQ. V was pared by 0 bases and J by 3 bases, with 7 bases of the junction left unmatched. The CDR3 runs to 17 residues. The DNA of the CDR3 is TGTGCCAGCAGCCAAGATTCCGGGGGGGCCTACTACAATGAGCAGTTCTTC. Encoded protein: CASSQDSGGAYYNEQFF.

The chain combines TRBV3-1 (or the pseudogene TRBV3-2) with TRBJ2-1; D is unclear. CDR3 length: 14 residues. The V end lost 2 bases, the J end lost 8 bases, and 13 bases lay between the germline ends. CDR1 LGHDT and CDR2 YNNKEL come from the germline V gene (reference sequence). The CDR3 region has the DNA TGTGCCAGCAGCCAAAGCGCTTCTGCCGATGAGCAGTTCTTC. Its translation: CASSQSASADEQFF.

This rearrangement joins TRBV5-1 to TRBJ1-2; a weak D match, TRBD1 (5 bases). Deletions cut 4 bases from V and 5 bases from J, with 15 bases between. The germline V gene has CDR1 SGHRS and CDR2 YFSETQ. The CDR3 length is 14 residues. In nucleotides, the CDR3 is TGCGCCAGCAGCCCAGGAGGGGAGGGGTATGGCTACACCTTC. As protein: CASSPGGEGYGYTF.

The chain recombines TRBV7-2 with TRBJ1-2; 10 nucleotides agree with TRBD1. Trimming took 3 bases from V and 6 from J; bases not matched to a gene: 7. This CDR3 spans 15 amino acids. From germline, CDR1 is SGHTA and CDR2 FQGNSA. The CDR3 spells CASSFPPGQGNGYTF. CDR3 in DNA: TGTGCCAGCAGCTTCCCCCCGGGACAGGGGAATGGCTACACCTTC.

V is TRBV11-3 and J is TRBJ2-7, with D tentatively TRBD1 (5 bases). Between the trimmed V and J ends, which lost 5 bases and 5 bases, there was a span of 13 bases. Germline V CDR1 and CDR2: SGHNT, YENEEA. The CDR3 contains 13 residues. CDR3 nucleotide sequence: TGTGCCAGCAGCCCAAGACAAGGGGACGAGCAGTACTTC. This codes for CASSPRQGDEQYF.

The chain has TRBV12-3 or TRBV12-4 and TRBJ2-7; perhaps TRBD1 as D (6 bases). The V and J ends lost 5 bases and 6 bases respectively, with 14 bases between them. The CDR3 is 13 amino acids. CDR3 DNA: TGTGCCAGCAGTCAAAACAGGGCAGGCGAGCAGTACTTC. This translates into CASSQNRAGEQYF.

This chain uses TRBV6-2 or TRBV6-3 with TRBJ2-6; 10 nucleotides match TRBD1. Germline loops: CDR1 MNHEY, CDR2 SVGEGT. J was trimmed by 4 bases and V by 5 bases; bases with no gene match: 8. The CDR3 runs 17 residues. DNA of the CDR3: TGTGCCAGCAGTACCCCGGGACAGGGGAGGGGGGCCAACGTCCTGACTTTC. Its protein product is CASSTPGQGRGANVLTF.

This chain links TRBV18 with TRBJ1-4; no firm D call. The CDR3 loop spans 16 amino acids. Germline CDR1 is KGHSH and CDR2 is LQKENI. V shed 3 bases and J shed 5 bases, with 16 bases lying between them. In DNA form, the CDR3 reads TGTGCCAGCTCACCCCTCTCTAGCTCCCCAAATGAAAAACTGTTTTTT. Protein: CASSPLSSSPNEKLFF.

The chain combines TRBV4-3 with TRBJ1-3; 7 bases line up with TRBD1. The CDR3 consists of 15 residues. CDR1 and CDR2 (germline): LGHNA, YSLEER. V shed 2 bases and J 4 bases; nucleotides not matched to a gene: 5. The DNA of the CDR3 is TGCGCCAGCAGCCAAACGAAGGGACAGGGAAACACCATATATTTT. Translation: CASSQTKGQGNTIYF.

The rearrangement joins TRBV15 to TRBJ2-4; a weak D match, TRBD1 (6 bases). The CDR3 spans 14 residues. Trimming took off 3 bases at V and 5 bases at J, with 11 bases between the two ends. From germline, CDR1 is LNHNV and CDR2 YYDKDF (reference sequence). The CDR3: CATSSPGHENIQYF. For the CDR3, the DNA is TGTGCCACCAGCAGCCCGGGACACGAAAACATTCAGTACTTC. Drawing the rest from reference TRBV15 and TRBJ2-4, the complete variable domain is DAMVIQNPRYQVTQFGKPVTLSCSQTLNHNVMYWYQQKSSQAPKLLFHYYDKDFNNEADTPDNFQSRRPNTSFCFLDIRSPGLGDTAMYLCATSSPGHENIQYFGAGTRLSVL.

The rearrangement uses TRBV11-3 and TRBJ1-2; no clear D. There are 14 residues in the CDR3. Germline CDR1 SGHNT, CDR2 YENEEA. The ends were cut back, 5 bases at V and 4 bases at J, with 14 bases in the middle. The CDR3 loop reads CASSRSTLPYGYTF. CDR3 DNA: TGTGCCAGCAGCAGATCGACATTACCCTATGGCTACACCTTC.